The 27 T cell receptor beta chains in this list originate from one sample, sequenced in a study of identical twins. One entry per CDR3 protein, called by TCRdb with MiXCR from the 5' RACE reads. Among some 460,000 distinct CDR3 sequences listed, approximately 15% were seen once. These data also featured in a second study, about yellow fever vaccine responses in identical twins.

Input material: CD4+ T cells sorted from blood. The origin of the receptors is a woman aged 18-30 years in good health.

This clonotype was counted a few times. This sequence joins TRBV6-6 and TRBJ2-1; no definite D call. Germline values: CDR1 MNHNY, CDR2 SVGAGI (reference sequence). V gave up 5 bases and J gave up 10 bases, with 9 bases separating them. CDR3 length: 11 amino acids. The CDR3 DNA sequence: TGTGCCAGCAGTATAGCACGGGAGCAGTTCTTC. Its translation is CASSIAREQFF.

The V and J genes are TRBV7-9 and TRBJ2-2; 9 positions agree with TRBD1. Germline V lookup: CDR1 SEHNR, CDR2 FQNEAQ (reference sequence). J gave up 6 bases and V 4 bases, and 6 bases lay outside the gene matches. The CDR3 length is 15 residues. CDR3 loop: CASSSLTGGPGELFF. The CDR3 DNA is TGTGCCAGCAGCTCCTTAACAGGGGGCCCCGGGGAGCTGTTTTTT.

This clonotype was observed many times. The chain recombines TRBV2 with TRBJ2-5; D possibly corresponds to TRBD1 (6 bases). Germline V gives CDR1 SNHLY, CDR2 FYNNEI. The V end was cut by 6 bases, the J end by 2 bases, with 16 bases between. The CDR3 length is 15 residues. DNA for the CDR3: TGTGCCAGCAGAACAAGGACAGAATTACAAGAGACCCAGTACTTC. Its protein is CASRTRTELQETQYF. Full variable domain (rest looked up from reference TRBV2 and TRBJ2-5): EPEVTQTPSHQVTQMGQEVILRCVPISNHLYFYWYRQILGQKVEFLVSFYNNEISEKSEIFDDQFSVERPDGSNFTLKIRSTKLEDSAMYFCASRTRTELQETQYFGPGTRLLVL.

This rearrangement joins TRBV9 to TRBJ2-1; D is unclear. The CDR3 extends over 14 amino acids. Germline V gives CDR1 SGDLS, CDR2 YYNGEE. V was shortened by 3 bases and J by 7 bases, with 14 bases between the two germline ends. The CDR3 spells CASSGVGNSNEQFF. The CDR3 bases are TGTGCCAGCAGCGGCGTGGGGAACTCTAATGAGCAGTTCTTC.

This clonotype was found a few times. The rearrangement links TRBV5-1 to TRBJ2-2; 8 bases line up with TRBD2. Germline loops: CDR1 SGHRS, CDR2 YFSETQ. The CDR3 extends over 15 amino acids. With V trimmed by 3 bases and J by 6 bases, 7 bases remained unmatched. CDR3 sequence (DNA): TGCGCCAGCAGCTCCGGCCGGGGGGGTTCCGGGGAGCTGTTTTTT. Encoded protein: CASSSGRGGSGELFF.

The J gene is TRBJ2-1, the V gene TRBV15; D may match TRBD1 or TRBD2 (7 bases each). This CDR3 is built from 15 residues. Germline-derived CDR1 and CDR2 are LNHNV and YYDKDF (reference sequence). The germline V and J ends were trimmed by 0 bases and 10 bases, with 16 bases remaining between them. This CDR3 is CATSREDSGGGEQFF. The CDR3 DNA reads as TGTGCCACCAGCAGAGAGGACTCAGGGGGGGGCGAGCAGTTCTTC.

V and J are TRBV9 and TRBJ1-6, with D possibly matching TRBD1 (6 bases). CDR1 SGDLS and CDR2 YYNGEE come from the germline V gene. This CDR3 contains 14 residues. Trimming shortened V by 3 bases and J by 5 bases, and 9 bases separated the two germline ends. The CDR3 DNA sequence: TGTGCCAGCAGCGGGGACATAAATAATTCACCCCTCCACTTT. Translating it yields CASSGDINNSPLHF.

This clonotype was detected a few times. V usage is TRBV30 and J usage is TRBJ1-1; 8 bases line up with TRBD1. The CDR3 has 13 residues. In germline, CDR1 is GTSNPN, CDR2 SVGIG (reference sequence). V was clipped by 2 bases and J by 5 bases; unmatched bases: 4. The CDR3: CAWSMTGVTEAFF. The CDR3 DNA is TGTGCCTGGAGTATGACAGGGGTTACTGAAGCTTTCTTT.

The DNA for the CDR3 is TGCGCCAGCAGCTTGGCCCCGGGGGCGGAGACCCAGTACTTC. Translation gives CASSLAPGAETQYF. The J gene is TRBJ2-5, the V gene TRBV5-1; D tentatively reads TRBD1 or TRBD2 (6 bases each). Germline V lookup: CDR1 SGHRS, CDR2 YFSETQ. Trimming pared 0 bases from V and 5 bases from J, leaving 11 bases between. CDR3 length: 14 amino acids.

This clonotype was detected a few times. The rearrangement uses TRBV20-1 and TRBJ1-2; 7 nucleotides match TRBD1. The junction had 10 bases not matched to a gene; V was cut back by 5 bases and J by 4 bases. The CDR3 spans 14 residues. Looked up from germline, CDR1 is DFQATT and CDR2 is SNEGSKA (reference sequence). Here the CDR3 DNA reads TGCAGTGCTCCGGGACAGCCCCTGTTCTATGGCTACACCTTC. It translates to CSAPGQPLFYGYTF.

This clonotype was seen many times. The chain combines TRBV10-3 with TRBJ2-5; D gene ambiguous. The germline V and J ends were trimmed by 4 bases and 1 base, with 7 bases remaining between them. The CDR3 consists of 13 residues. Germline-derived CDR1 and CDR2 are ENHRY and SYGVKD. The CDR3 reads CAISVTGQETQYF. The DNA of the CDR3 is TGTGCCATCAGTGTGACCGGCCAAGAGACCCAGTACTTC.

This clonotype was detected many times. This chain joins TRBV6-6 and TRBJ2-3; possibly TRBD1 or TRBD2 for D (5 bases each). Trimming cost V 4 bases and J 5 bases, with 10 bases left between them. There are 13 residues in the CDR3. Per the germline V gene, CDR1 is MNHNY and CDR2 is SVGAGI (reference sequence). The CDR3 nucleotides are TGTGCCAGCAGTTTAACTAGGGGAGATACGCAGTATTTT. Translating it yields CASSLTRGDTQYF.

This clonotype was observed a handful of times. DNA for the CDR3: TGTGCCAGCAGCTCGGGACTAGTTGGGGACAATGAGCAGTTCTTC. Protein: CASSSGLVGDNEQFF. The chain joins TRBV11-3 to TRBJ2-1, with 8 bases aligning to TRBD2. V lost 4 bases, J lost 5 bases, and 7 bases stayed unmatched. There are 15 residues in the CDR3. Germline loops: CDR1 SGHNT, CDR2 YENEEA.

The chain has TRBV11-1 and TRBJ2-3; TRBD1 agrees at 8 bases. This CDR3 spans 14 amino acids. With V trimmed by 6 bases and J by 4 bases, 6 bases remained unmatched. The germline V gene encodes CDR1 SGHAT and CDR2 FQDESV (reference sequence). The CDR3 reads CASRYRQGSDTQYF. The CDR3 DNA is TGTGCCAGCAGATACCGACAGGGGTCAGATACGCAGTATTTT.

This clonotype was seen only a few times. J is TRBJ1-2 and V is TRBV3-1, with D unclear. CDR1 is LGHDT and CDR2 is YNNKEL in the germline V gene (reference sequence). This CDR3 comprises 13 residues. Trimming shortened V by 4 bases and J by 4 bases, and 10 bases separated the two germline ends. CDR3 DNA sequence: TGTGCCAGCAGCCTTCGGACCCTCTATGGCTACACCTTC. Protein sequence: CASSLRTLYGYTF.

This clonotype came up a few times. DNA for the CDR3: TGCAGTGCCCAAACACCCCCCCAGGAAAAACTGTTTTTT. Its protein is CSAQTPPQEKLFF. V is TRBV20-1 and J is TRBJ1-4; D uncertain. V was pared by 6 bases and J by 8 bases, with 16 bases between. The CDR3 has 13 amino acids. Looked up from germline, CDR1 is DFQATT and CDR2 is SNEGSKA (reference sequence).

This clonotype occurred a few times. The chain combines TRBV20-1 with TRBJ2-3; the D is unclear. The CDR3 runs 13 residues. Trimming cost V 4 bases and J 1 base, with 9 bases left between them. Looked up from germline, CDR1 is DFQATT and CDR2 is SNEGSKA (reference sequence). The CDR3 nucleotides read TGCAGTGCTAAATTTCTCGGCACAGATACGCAGTATTTT. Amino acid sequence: CSAKFLGTDTQYF.

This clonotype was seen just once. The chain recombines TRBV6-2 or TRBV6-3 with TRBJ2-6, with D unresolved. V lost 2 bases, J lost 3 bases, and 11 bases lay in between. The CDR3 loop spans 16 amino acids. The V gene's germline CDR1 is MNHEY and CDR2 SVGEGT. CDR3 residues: CASSYLYGDGANVLTF. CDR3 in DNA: TGTGCCAGCAGTTACCTCTATGGCGATGGGGCCAACGTCCTGACTTTC.

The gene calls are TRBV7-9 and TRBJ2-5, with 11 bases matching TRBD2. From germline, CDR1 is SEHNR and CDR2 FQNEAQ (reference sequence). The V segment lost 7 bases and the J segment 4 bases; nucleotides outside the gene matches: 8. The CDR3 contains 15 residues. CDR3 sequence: CASTTTSGGTETQYF. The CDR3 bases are TGTGCCAGCACCACAACTAGCGGGGGCACAGAGACCCAGTACTTC.

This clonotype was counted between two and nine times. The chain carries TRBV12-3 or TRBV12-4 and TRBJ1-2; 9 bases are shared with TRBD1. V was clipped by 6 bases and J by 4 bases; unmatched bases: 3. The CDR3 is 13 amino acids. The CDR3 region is CASRGTGTYGYTF. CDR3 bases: TGTGCCAGCAGAGGGACAGGGACCTATGGCTACACCTTC.

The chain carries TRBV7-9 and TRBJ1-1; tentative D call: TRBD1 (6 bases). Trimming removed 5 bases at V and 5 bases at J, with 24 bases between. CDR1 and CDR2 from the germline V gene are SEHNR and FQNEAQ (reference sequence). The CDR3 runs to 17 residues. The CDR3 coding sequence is TGTGCCAGCAGCCAAATTACCGGACGGGGGCCGGGGACTGAAGCTTTCTTT. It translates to CASSQITGRGPGTEAFF. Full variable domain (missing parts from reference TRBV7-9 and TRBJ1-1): DTGVSQNPRHKITKRGQNVTFRCDPISEHNRLYWYRQTLGQGPEFLTYFQNEAQLEKSRLLSDRFSAERPKGSFSTLEIQRTEQGDSAMYLCASSQITGRGPGTEAFFGQGTRLTVV.

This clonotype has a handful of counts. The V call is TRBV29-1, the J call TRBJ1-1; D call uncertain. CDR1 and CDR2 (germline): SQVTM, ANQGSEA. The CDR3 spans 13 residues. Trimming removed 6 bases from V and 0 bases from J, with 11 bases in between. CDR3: CSVETQMNTEAFF. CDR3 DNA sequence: TGCAGCGTGGAGACACAAATGAACACTGAAGCTTTCTTT. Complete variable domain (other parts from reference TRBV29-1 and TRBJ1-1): SAVISQKPSRDICQRGTSLTIQCQVDSQVTMMFWYRQQPGQSLTLIATANQGSEATYESGFVIDKFPISRPNLTFSTLTVSNMSPEDSSIYLCSVETQMNTEAFFGQGTRLTVV.

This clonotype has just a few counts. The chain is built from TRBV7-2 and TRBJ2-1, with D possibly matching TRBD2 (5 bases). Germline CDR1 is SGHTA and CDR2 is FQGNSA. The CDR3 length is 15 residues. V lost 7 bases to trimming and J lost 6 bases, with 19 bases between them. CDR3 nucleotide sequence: TGTGCCAGCACCCCCAGCAGCGGTGTAGCCAATGAGCAGTTCTTC. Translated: CASTPSSGVANEQFF.

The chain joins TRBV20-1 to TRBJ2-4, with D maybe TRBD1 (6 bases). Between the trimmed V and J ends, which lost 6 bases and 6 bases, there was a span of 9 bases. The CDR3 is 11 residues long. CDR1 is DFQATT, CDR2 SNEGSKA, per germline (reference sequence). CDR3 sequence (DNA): TGCAGTGCAAAACAGGGAAACATTCAGTACTTC. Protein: CSAKQGNIQYF.

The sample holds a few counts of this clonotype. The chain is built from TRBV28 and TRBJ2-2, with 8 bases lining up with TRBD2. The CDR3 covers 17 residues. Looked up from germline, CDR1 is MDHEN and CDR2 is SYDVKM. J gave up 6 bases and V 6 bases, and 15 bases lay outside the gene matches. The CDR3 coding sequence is TGTGCCAGCAGCATAGTCCCGGGACTAGGAAATCCCGGGGAGCTGTTTTTT. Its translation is CASSIVPGLGNPGELFF.

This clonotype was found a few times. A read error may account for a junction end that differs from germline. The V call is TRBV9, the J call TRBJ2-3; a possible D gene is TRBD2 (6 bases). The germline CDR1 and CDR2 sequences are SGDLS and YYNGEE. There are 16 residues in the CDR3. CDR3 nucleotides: TGTGCCAGCAGCGTAGAAGGTAGCGGAATTACAGATGCGCAGTATTTT. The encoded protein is CASSVEGSGITDAQYF. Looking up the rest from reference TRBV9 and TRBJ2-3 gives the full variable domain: DSGVTQTPKHLITATGQRVTLRCSPRSGDLSVYWYQQSLDQGLQFLIQYYNGEERAKGNILERFSAQQFPDLHSELNLSSLELGDSALYFCASSVEGSGITDAQYFGPGTRLTVL.

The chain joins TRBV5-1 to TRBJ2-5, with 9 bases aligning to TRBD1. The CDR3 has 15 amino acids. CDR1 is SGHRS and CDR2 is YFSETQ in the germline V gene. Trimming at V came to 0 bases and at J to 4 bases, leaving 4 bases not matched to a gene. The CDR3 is CASSLDRGPLETQYF. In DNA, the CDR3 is TGCGCCAGCAGCTTGGACAGGGGGCCGTTAGAGACCCAGTACTTC.